The entry below describes one T cell receptor (beta chain). This same CDR3 is encoded by further DNA sequences in the sample. This sample was included in a study of Ad26.COV2.S vaccination and SARS-CoV-2 variants. CDR1 and CDR2 from the germline V gene are SGHNT and YENEEA. This CDR3 spans 14 amino acids. With 1 base clipped from V and 5 bases from J, the junction kept 1 base outside the gene matches. Treatment defined: some 20 received Ad26.COV2.S at low or high dose, single or two shots; about 5 received placebo; per-sample allocation not given. Samples were taken on day 63 after the first vaccine or placebo injection. Boston supplied an adult donor aged 18-55 years. Produced via immunoSEQ multiplex PCR; TCRdb's table is partial and in-frame only. The sample lists about 480,000 clones; around 88% were seen once.

The source was peripheral blood, collected in a trial of Ad26.COV2.S vaccine versus placebo. The rearrangement joins TRBV11-3 to TRBJ2-2, with 7 bases fitting TRBD1. The clonotype was recovered from a person between 18 and 65 years old who received the Ad26.COV2.S COVID-19 vaccine or a placebo. As DNA, the CDR3 is TGTGCCAGCAGCTTAGTCAGGGGGACCGGGGAGCTGTTTTTT. It yields the protein CASSLVRGTGELFF.